The next 5 T cell receptor beta chains were all read from a single sample in a study of neurological immune-mediated disorders. From the 5' RACE reads, TCRdb called clonotypes with MiXCR, one entry per CDR3 protein. The repertoire holds 25,000 to 30,000 distinct CDR3 sequences, about 7% seen once, with about 9% in the top ten. The specimen sequenced was PBMCs. The receptors derive from a woman between 50 and 59 years old in good health.

This clonotype was counted ten times or more. The chain uses TRBV9 and TRBJ1-6; tentatively, D is TRBD1 (5 bases). This CDR3 contains 14 residues. Germline loops: CDR1 SGDLS, CDR2 YYNGEE. Trimming cost V 0 bases and J 11 bases, with 12 bases left between them. The CDR3 protein is CASSVVEGRPPLHF. CDR3 in DNA: TGTGCCAGCAGCGTAGTTGAGGGGAGGCCACCCCTCCACTTT.

At least ten counts were recorded for this clonotype. The chain carries TRBV10-3 and TRBJ2-5; TRBD1 matches at 7 bases. CDR3 length: 15 residues. J lost 5 bases, V lost 2 bases, and 8 bases had no gene match. The germline gives CDR1 ENHRY, CDR2 SYGVKD. The CDR3 nucleotides are TGTGCCATCAGTGAGGGTAACAGGGGTACGGAGACCCAGTACTTC. Amino acid sequence: CAISEGNRGTETQYF.

This clonotype was counted ten times or more. This rearrangement joins TRBV27 to TRBJ2-7, with 7 bases identical to TRBD2. Germline CDR1 reads MNHEY; CDR2 reads SMNVEV (reference sequence). The CDR3 spans 13 residues. V shed 3 bases and J 4 bases; nucleotides not matched to a gene: 3. This CDR3 reads CASSFSGRYEQYF. CDR3 DNA sequence: TGTGCCAGCAGTTTTAGCGGGCGGTACGAGCAGTACTTC.

Ten or more counts support this clonotype. The rearrangement uses TRBV20-1 and TRBJ1-2; unclear D gene. CDR1 and CDR2 from the germline V gene are DFQATT and SNEGSKA (reference sequence). The CDR3 is made up of 12 amino acids. The V and J ends lost 1 base and 5 bases respectively, with 8 bases between them. The CDR3 DNA follows: TGCAGTGCTAGAGTGTACGGGTATGGCTACACCTTC. It codes for CSARVYGYGYTF.

This clonotype was seen at least ten times. The V and J genes are TRBV4-3 and TRBJ1-4; D possibly corresponds to TRBD1 (5 bases). CDR1 and CDR2 (germline): LGHNA, YSLEER. This CDR3 contains 14 residues. Trimming removed 3 bases at V and 6 bases at J, with 11 bases between. CDR3 amino acids: CASSQMGGYEKLFF. CDR3 nucleotides: TGCGCCAGCAGCCAGATGGGGGGATATGAAAAACTGTTTTTT.